A selection of T cell receptor beta chains follows, all from one sample in a study of regulatory T cells in long-lasting Graves disease. MiXCR was run by TCRdb on the multiplex PCR reads, yielding one entry per CDR3 protein. The sample includes approximately 400,000 distinct CDR3 sequences, about 12% of them seen just once. These data also formed part of another study, on T cells in Graves' hyperthyroidism and ophthalmopathy.

The source material was peripheral blood mononuclear cells (PBMCs), sampled at new diagnosis, from a patient treated with antithyroid drugs. Every receptor here comes from a woman between 18 and 30 years old with Graves disease. CDR3s include the opening cysteine and the closing phenylalanine or tryptophan. Each record gives: CDR3 protein, CDR3 DNA, clone size, D gene, J gene, V gene. A D gene is named only where the DNA matches it firmly. The size field is filled for only some rows; it gives once, few, many or a size class.

cdr3_aa: CASSHREVIGGNETQYF
cdr3_nt: TGCGCCAGCAGCCATCGAGAGGTCATAGGGGGCAACGAGACCCAGTACTTC
clone_size: NA
d_call: TRBD1
j_call: TRBJ2-5
v_call: TRBV4-3

cdr3_aa: CASSLYRANRNYGYTF
cdr3_nt: TGTGCCAGCAGCTTATATAGGGCCAACCGAAACTATGGCTACACCTTC
clone_size: many
d_call: NA
j_call: TRBJ1-2
v_call: TRBV7-2

cdr3_aa: CASSQRETNSYEQYF
cdr3_nt: TGTGCCAGCAGCCAAAGAGAGACAAATAGCTACGAGCAGTACTTC
clone_size: many
d_call: NA
j_call: TRBJ2-7
v_call: TRBV7-9

cdr3_aa: CASSTGPATGELFF
cdr3_nt: TGTGCCAGTAGTACTGGACCTGCCACCGGGGAGCTGTTTTTT
clone_size: NA
d_call: NA
j_call: TRBJ2-2
v_call: TRBV19

cdr3_aa: CASSLDQGYGYTF
cdr3_nt: TGCGCCAGCAGCTTGGACCAGGGGTACGGCTACACCTTC
clone_size: many
d_call: NA
j_call: TRBJ1-2
v_call: TRBV5-1

cdr3_aa: CASSLEEGTGVQYF
cdr3_nt: TGTGCCAGCAGCCTTGAAGAGGGCACGGGGGTGCAGTACTTC
clone_size: few
d_call: NA
j_call: TRBJ2-7
v_call: TRBV3-1

cdr3_aa: CSARRTGVGTGELFF
cdr3_nt: TGCAGTGCTAGACGGACAGGGGTCGGCACCGGGGAGCTGTTTTTT
clone_size: many
d_call: TRBD1
j_call: TRBJ2-2
v_call: TRBV20-1

cdr3_aa: CASSLVEAGQFF
cdr3_nt: TGTGCCAGCAGCTTAGTAGAGGCGGGACAGTTCTTC
clone_size: many
d_call: NA
j_call: TRBJ2-1
v_call: TRBV7-9

cdr3_aa: CASSQVGRNEAFF
cdr3_nt: TGCGCCAGCAGCCAAGTCGGGAGAAATGAAGCTTTCTTT
clone_size: few
d_call: NA
j_call: TRBJ1-1
v_call: TRBV4-3

cdr3_aa: CATKENGVTEAFF
cdr3_nt: TGTGCCACCAAGGAGAACGGGGTAACTGAAGCTTTCTTT
clone_size: many
d_call: NA
j_call: TRBJ1-1
v_call: TRBV24-1

cdr3_aa: CASRGYLQSDRAYTGELFF
cdr3_nt: TGTGCCAGCAGAGGTTACCTTCAATCGGACAGAGCGTACACCGGGGAGCTGTTTTTT
clone_size: NA
d_call: NA
j_call: TRBJ2-2
v_call: TRBV6-1

cdr3_aa: CATSREAGGFGRTQYF
cdr3_nt: TGTGCCACCAGCAGAGAAGCGGGGGGGTTCGGTCGGACCCAGTACTTC
clone_size: many
d_call: TRBD2
j_call: TRBJ2-5
v_call: TRBV15

cdr3_aa: CSVVGRFNYGYTF
cdr3_nt: TGCAGCGTTGTCGGCAGGTTTAACTATGGCTACACCTTC
clone_size: NA
d_call: NA
j_call: TRBJ1-2
v_call: TRBV29-1

cdr3_aa: CATSRGIGVRNYGYTF
cdr3_nt: TGTGCCACCAGCAGAGGTATAGGGGTGAGGAACTATGGCTACACCTTC
clone_size: many
d_call: NA
j_call: TRBJ1-2
v_call: TRBV15

cdr3_aa: CASSQGRASGYNEQFF
cdr3_nt: TGCGCCAGCAGCCAAGGAAGGGCTAGCGGTTACAATGAGCAGTTCTTC
clone_size: NA
d_call: TRBD2
j_call: TRBJ2-1
v_call: TRBV7-8

cdr3_aa: CASSLSGDSNQPQHF
cdr3_nt: TGTGCCAGCAGTTTATCTGGGGATAGCAATCAGCCCCAGCATTTT
clone_size: many
d_call: NA
j_call: TRBJ1-5
v_call: TRBV28

cdr3_aa: CSVAPVTGANTIYF
cdr3_nt: TGCAGCGTTGCACCAGTGACAGGGGCAAACACCATATATTTT
clone_size: NA
d_call: TRBD1
j_call: TRBJ1-3
v_call: TRBV29-1

cdr3_aa: CSAGRPEDQPQHF
cdr3_nt: TGCAGTGCCGGCCGGCCGGAAGATCAGCCCCAGCATTTT
clone_size: many
d_call: NA
j_call: TRBJ1-5
v_call: TRBV20-1

cdr3_aa: CASSQPGQGYGYTF
cdr3_nt: TGCGCCAGCAGCCAGCCAGGACAGGGGTATGGCTACACCTTC
clone_size: few
d_call: TRBD1
j_call: TRBJ1-2
v_call: TRBV4-3

cdr3_aa: CASSSGLAGGEETQYF
cdr3_nt: TGTGCCAGCAGTTCAGGACTAGCGGGAGGGGAAGAGACCCAGTACTTC
clone_size: few
d_call: TRBD2
j_call: TRBJ2-5
v_call: TRBV28

cdr3_aa: CSARQGVSEKLFF
cdr3_nt: TGCAGCGCGCGACAGGGCGTTAGTGAAAAACTGTTTTTT
clone_size: NA
d_call: TRBD1
j_call: TRBJ1-4
v_call: TRBV29-1

cdr3_aa: CASSTDSFQPQHF
cdr3_nt: TGTGCCAGCAGCACCGACAGTTTCCAGCCCCAGCATTTT
clone_size: many
d_call: NA
j_call: TRBJ1-5
v_call: TRBV28

cdr3_aa: CASSLQGVYNEQFF
cdr3_nt: TGTGCCAGCAGCCTACAGGGAGTCTACAATGAGCAGTTCTTC
clone_size: many
d_call: NA
j_call: TRBJ2-1
v_call: TRBV12-3/TRBV12-4

cdr3_aa: CASSSRQGESYNEQFF
cdr3_nt: TGTGCCAGCAGTAGCCGACAGGGGGAATCCTACAATGAGCAGTTCTTC
clone_size: many
d_call: TRBD1
j_call: TRBJ2-1
v_call: TRBV27

cdr3_aa: CASSPLSTSGRYYEQYF
cdr3_nt: TGTGCCAGCAGTCCCCTCTCGACTAGCGGGAGGTACTACGAGCAGTACTTC
clone_size: few
d_call: TRBD2
j_call: TRBJ2-7
v_call: TRBV27

cdr3_aa: CSAARRPHPEGKAFF
cdr3_nt: TGCAGTGCTGCCCGAAGACCTCACCCGGAGGGTAAAGCTTTCTTT
clone_size: NA
d_call: NA
j_call: TRBJ1-1
v_call: TRBV20-1

cdr3_aa: CASSLQWGMWERPDYGYTF
cdr3_nt: TGTGCCAGCAGCCTCCAGTGGGGCATGTGGGAGCGGCCAGACTATGGCTACACCTTC
clone_size: many
d_call: NA
j_call: TRBJ1-2
v_call: TRBV7-9

cdr3_aa: CSARDSGYTDTQYF
cdr3_nt: TGCAGTGCTAGGGACTCGGGATACACAGATACGCAGTATTTT
clone_size: NA
d_call: NA
j_call: TRBJ2-3
v_call: TRBV20-1

cdr3_aa: CASSQTRDREPTQYF
cdr3_nt: TGTGCCAGCAGCCAGACCCGGGACAGGGAACCGACCCAGTACTTC
clone_size: many
d_call: TRBD1
j_call: TRBJ2-5
v_call: TRBV7-9

cdr3_aa: CASSLSDAGTGELFF
cdr3_nt: TGTGCCAGCAGCTTATCGGACGCGGGCACCGGGGAGCTGTTTTTT
clone_size: many
d_call: NA
j_call: TRBJ2-2
v_call: TRBV11-1

cdr3_aa: CATSSQDKDYGYTF
cdr3_nt: TGTGCCACCAGCTCCCAGGACAAGGACTATGGCTACACCTTC
clone_size: few
d_call: NA
j_call: TRBJ1-2
v_call: TRBV15

cdr3_aa: CASRGTGGGQPQHF
cdr3_nt: TGTGCCAGCAGGGGGACAGGGGGCGGCCAGCCCCAGCATTTT
clone_size: NA
d_call: TRBD1
j_call: TRBJ1-5
v_call: TRBV28

cdr3_aa: CAISASLASGNTIYF
cdr3_nt: TGTGCCATCAGTGCTTCTCTGGCCTCTGGAAACACCATATATTTT
clone_size: many
d_call: NA
j_call: TRBJ1-3
v_call: TRBV10-3

cdr3_aa: CSARLFDQETQYF
cdr3_nt: TGCAGTGCTAGACTGTTCGACCAAGAGACCCAGTACTTC
clone_size: many
d_call: NA
j_call: TRBJ2-5
v_call: TRBV20-1

cdr3_aa: CASRNSGGRAYNEQFF
cdr3_nt: TGTGCCAGCAGAAACTCCGGGGGGCGGGCCTACAATGAGCAGTTCTTC
clone_size: many
d_call: NA
j_call: TRBJ2-1
v_call: TRBV12-3/TRBV12-4

cdr3_aa: CASSPQRGDSYNEQFF
cdr3_nt: TGTGCCAGCAGCCCCCAGCGGGGGGACTCCTACAATGAGCAGTTCTTC
clone_size: few
d_call: TRBD2
j_call: TRBJ2-1
v_call: TRBV7-9

cdr3_aa: CASSLSSGNEQFF
cdr3_nt: TGTGCCAGCAGTTTATCTTCGGGCAATGAGCAGTTCTTC
clone_size: many
d_call: NA
j_call: TRBJ2-1
v_call: TRBV27

cdr3_aa: CASRWGARSEQFF
cdr3_nt: TGTGCCAGCAGATGGGGGGCCCGATCTGAGCAGTTCTTC
clone_size: once
d_call: NA
j_call: TRBJ2-1
v_call: TRBV7-9

cdr3_aa: CASRRTGMVWELFF
cdr3_nt: TGTGCCAGCCGTCGGACGGGGATGGTCTGGGAGCTGTTTTTT
clone_size: NA
d_call: NA
j_call: TRBJ2-2
v_call: TRBV6-1

cdr3_aa: CASSQAMFPGLAGEGLNEQFF
cdr3_nt: TGCGCCAGCAGCCAAGCTATGTTCCCGGGACTAGCGGGGGAGGGCCTAAATGAGCAGTTCTTC
clone_size: few
d_call: TRBD2
j_call: TRBJ2-1
v_call: TRBV4-3